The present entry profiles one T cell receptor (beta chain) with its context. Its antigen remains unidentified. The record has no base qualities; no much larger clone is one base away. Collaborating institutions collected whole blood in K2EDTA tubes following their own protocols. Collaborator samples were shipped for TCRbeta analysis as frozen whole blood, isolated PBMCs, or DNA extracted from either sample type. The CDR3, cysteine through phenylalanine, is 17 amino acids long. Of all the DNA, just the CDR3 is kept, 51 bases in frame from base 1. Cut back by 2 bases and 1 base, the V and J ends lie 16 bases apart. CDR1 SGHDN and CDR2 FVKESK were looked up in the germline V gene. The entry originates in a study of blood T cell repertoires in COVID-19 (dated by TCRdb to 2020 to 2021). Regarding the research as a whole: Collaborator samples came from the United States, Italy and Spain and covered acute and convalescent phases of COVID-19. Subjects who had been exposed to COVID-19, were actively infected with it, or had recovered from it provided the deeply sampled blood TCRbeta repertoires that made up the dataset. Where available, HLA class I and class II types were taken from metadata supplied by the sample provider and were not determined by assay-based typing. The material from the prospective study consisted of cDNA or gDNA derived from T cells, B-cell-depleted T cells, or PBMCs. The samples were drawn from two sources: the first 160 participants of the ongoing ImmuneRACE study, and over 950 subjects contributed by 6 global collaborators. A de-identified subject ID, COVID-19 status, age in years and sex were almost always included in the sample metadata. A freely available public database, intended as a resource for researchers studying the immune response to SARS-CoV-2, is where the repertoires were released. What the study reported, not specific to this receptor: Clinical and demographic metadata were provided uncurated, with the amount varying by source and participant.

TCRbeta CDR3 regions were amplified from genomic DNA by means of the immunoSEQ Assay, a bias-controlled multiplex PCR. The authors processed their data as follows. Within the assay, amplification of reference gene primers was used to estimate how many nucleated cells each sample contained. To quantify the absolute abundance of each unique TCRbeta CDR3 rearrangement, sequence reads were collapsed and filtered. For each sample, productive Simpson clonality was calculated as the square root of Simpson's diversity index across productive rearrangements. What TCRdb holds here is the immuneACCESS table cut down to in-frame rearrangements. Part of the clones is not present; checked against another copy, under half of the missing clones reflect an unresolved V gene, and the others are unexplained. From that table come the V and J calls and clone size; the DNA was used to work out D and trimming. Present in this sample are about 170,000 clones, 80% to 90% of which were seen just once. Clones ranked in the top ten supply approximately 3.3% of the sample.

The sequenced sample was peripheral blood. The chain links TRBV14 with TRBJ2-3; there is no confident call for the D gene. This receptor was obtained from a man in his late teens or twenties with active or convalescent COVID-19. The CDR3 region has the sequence CASSQSVQALGTDTQYF. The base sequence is TGTGCCAGCAGCCAATCGGTTCAAGCACTCGGCACAGATACGCAGTATTTT.